This T cell receptor beta chain was captured in a study of CD8+ T cells in alopecia areata. About the study: For treated patients, severity scores reflected the percentage of scalp area affected.

A remark on this clone: The antigen remains undetermined.

Treatment indicated: oral pan-JAK inhibitor, 5-10 mg twice daily. Samples from alopecia areata patients were lesional scalp punch biopsies and peripheral blood. As the sequencing template, cDNA was produced by extracting RNA and reverse transcribing it. Measured with immunoSEQ multiplex PCR; TCRdb has only the in-frame clones, and not every one. The sample lists about 64,000 clones, around 46% occurring once. The CDR3 covers 14 residues. The V gene's germline CDR1 is SGHTA and CDR2 FQGTGA. V gave up 1 base and J gave up 3 bases, with 10 bases separating them. Overall study findings and caveats: Scalp clonality dropped significantly under tofacitinib, as did expanded CD8+ top-100 clones.

Material: CD8+ T cells sorted from blood, obtained at approximately week 36, from a patient treated with tofacitinib. J is TRBJ2-7 and V is TRBV7-3; the D is unclear. The sequence was collected from a human donor with alopecia areata. CDR3 residues: CASSLNGPGYEQYF. CDR3 bases: TGTGCCAGCAGCTTAAATGGGCCTGGCTACGAGCAGTACTTC.